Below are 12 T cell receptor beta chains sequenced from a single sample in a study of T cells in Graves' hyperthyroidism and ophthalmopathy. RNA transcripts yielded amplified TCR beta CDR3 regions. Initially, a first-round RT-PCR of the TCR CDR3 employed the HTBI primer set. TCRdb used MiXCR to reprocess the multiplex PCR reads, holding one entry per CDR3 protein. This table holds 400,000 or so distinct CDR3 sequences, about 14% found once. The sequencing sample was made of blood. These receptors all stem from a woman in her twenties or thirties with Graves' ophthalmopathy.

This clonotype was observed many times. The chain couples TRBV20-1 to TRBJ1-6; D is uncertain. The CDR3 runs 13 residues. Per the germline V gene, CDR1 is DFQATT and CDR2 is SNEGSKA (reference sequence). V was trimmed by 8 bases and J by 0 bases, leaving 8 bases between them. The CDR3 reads CSPHHSYNSPLHF. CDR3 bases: TGCAGTCCCCACCACTCCTATAATTCACCCCTCCACTTT.

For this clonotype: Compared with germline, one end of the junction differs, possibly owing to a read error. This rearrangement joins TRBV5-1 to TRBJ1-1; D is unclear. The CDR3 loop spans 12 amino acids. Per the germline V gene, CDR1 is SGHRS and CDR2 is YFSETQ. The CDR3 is CASSASEGSMVF. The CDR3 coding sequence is TGCGCCAGCAGCGCCTCCGAGGGATCCATGGTCTTT.

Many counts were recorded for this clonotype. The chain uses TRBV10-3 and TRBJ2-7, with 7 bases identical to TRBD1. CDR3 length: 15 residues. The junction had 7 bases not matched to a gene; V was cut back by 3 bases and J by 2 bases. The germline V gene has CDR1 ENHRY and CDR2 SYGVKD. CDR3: CAISEPGQGAYEQYF. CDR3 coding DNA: TGTGCCATCAGTGAACCAGGGCAGGGGGCCTACGAGCAGTACTTC.

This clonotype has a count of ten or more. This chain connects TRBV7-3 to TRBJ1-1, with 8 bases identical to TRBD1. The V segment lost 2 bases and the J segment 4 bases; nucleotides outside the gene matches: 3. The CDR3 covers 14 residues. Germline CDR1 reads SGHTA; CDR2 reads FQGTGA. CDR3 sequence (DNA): TGTGCCAGCAGCTTACAGGGGGCGCTCACTGAAGCTTTCTTT. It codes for CASSLQGALTEAFF.

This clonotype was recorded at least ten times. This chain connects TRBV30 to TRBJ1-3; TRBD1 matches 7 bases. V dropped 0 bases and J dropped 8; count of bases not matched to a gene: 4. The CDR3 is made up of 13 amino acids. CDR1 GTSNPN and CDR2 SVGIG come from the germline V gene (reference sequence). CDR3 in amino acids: CAWSVDRRDTIYF. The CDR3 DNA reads TGTGCCTGGAGTGTGGACAGGCGAGACACCATATATTTT.

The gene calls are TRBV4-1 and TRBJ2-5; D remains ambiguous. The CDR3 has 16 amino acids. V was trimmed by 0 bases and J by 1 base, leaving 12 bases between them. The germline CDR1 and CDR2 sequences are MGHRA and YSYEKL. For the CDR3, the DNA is TGCGCCAGCAGCCAAGATGCCGCAGACCGCCAAGAGACCCAGTACTTC. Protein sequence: CASSQDAADRQETQYF.

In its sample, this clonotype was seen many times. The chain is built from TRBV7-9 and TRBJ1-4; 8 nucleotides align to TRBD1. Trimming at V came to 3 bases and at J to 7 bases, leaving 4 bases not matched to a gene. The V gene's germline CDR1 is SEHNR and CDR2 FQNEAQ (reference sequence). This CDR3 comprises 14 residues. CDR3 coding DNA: TGTGCCAGCAGCTTTCGACAGGGGCCTGAAAAACTGTTTTTT. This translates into CASSFRQGPEKLFF. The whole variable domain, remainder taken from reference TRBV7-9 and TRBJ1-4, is DTGVSQNPRHKITKRGQNVTFRCDPISEHNRLYWYRQTLGQGPEFLTYFQNEAQLEKSRLLSDRFSAERPKGSFSTLEIQRTEQGDSAMYLCASSFRQGPEKLFFGSGTQLSVL.

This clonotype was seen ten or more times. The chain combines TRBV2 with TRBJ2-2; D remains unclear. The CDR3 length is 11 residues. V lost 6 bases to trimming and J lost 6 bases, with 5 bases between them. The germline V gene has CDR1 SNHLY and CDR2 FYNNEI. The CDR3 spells CASRGSGELFF. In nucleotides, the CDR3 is TGTGCCAGCAGGGGGTCCGGGGAGCTGTTTTTT.

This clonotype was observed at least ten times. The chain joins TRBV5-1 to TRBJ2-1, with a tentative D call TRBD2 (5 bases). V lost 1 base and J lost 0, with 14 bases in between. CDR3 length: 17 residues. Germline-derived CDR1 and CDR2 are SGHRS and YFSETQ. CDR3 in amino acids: CASSLLGVTSSYNEQFF. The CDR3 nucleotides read TGCGCCAGCAGCTTGTTGGGAGTCACGAGCTCCTACAATGAGCAGTTCTTC.

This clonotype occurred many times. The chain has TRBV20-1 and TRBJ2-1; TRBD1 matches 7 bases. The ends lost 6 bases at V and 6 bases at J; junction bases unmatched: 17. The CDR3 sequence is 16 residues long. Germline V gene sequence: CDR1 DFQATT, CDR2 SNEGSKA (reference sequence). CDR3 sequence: CSALPPGTAQINEQFF. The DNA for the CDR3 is TGCAGTGCCCTACCCCCGGGGACAGCCCAAATCAATGAGCAGTTCTTC.

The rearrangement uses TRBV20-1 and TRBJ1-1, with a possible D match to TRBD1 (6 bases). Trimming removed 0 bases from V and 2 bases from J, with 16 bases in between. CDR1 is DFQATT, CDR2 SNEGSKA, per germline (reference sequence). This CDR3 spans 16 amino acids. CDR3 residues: CSARDVGAGENTEAFF. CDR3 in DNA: TGCAGTGCTAGAGATGTCGGGGCAGGGGAAAACACTGAAGCTTTCTTT.

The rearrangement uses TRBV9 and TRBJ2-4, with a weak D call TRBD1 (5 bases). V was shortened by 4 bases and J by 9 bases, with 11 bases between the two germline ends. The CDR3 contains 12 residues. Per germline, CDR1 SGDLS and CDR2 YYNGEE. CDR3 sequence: CASSPIQGIQYF. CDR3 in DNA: TGTGCCAGCAGCCCCATCCAGGGCATTCAGTACTTC.